This T cell receptor (beta chain) appears in the sequencing data of a study of T-cell reconstitution after alpha-beta-depleted transplantation in children. Study results and limitations: Some patients' high day-60 TCRbeta diversity was attributed to recipient cells surviving conditioning. Diversity and T-cell counts at one year after transplant derived mostly from new T cells. It was reported that alpha-beta T cells came from several hundred expanded graft clones (about two months after transplant).

The trim removed 6 bases at V and 2 bases at J, leaving 9 bases unmatched. The germline V gene encodes CDR1 MDHEN and CDR2 SYDVKM. This CDR3 has 16 amino acids. At least ten counts were recorded for this clonotype. Its antigen remains unknown. Unique molecular identifiers were used in preparing the TCRbeta library. In TCRdb, the PCR reads were re-called with MiXCR into one record per CDR3 protein. The table lists about 4,500 distinct CDR3 sequences, around 23% of them singletons, with approximately 30% in the top ten. This sample comprised PBMCs, mostly from graft donor cells, obtained 60 days after TCRalphabeta/CD19-depleted stem cell transplant. The clonotype comes from a boy in the first two years of life who had a stem cell transplant for SCID, so the T cells may come from the graft donor. The chain uses TRBV28 and TRBJ2-7, with 11 nucleotides matching TRBD1. CDR3 protein: CASRQAGTGGTYEQYF. DNA for the CDR3: TGTGCCAGCAGACAAGCCGGGACAGGGGGTACCTACGAGCAGTACTTC.